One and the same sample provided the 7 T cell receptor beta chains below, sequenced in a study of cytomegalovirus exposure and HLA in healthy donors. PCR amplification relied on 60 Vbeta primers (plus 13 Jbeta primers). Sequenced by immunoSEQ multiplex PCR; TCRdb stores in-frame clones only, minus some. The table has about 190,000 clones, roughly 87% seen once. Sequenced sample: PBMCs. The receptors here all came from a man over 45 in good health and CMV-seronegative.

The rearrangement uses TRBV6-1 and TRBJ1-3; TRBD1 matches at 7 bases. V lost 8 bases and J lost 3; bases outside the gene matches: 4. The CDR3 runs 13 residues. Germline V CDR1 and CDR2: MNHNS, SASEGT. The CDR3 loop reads CASVQGGGNTIYF. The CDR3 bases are TGTGCCAGCGTCCAGGGGGGTGGAAACACCATATATTTT.

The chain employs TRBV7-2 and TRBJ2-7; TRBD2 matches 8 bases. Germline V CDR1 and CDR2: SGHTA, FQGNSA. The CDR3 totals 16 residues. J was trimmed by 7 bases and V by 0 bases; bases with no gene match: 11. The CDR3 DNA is TGTGCCAGCAGCTTAGCGATCGGGGGGGGCGGGAGGGAGCAGTACTTC. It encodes CASSLAIGGGGREQYF.

The CDR3 region is CASRAGTSTDTQYF. CDR3 coding DNA: TGTGCCAGCAGAGCGGGAACTAGCACAGATACGCAGTATTTT. V gene TRBV6-4 combines with J gene TRBJ2-3; 7 nucleotides align to TRBD2. CDR1 is MRHNA and CDR2 is SNTAGT in the germline V gene. This CDR3 is built from 14 residues. V gave up 6 bases and J gave up 0 bases; unmatched junction bases: 3.

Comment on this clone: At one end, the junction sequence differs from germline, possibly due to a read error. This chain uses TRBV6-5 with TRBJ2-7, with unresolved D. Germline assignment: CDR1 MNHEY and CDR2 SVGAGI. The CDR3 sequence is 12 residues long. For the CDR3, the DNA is TGTTCCAGCAGGTACGCCGGCTACGAGCAGTACTTC. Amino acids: CSSRYAGYEQYF.

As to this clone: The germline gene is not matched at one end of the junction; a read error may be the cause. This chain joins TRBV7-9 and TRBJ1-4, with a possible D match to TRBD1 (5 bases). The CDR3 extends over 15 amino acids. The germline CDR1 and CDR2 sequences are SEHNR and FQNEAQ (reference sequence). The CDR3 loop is CSSSFSQGLNEKLFF. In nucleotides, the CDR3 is TGTTCCAGCAGCTTTAGTCAGGGACTAAATGAAAAACTGTTTTTT.

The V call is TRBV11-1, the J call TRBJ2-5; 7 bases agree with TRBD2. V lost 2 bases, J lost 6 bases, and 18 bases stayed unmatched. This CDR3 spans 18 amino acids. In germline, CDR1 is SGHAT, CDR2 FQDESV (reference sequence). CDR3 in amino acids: CASSLRAGPAGPLQTQYF. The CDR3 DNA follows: TGTGCCAGCAGCTTAAGGGCGGGACCAGCGGGACCTCTTCAGACCCAGTACTTC.

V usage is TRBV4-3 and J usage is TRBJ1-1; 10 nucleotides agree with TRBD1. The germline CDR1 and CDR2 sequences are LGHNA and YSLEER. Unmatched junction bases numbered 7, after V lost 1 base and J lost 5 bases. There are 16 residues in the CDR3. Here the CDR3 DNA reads TGCGCCAGCAGCCAAGGCGCCGGGACAGGGGCAACTGAAGCTTTCTTT. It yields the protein CASSQGAGTGATEAFF.